This passage covers 4 T cell receptor beta chains from one sample sequenced in a study of CD8 T cells in Susac syndrome. Random-hexamer reverse transcription was applied to about 0.45 to 1 ug RNA. TCRdb reprocessed the immunoSEQ multiplex PCR reads with MiXCR, giving one entry per CDR3 protein. Of around 190,000 distinct CDR3 sequences in the sample, approximately 94% were seen once. Sequencing was carried out using CD4+ T cells from PBMCs. The source of these receptors is a human donor in good health.

CDR3 bases: TGTGCCAGCAGTCCTCTAACGGACTACGAGCAGTACTTC. Its protein product is CASSPLTDYEQYF. The rearrangement links TRBV27 to TRBJ2-7; D is unclear. V lost 5 bases, J lost 3 bases, and 11 bases lay in between. This CDR3 spans 13 amino acids. The germline gives CDR1 MNHEY, CDR2 SMNVEV (reference sequence).

The gene calls are TRBV6-5 and TRBJ2-3; 7 bases are a match to TRBD2. CDR3 size: 15 residues. In germline, CDR1 is MNHEY, CDR2 SVGAGI. V lost 5 bases, J lost 2 bases, and 7 bases stayed unmatched. In DNA form, the CDR3 reads TGTGCCAGCAGTCCCAATGCGGGGGTCACAGATACGCAGTATTTT. Amino acids: CASSPNAGVTDTQYF.

V gene TRBV28 combines with J gene TRBJ2-7; TRBD2 agrees at 7 bases. Germline V CDR1 and CDR2: MDHEN, SYDVKM. This CDR3 spans 14 amino acids. Germline trimming cut 4 bases from V and 1 base from J; bases unmatched to any gene: 4. DNA for the CDR3: TGTGCCAGCAGTTGGGGGGGGAGTTCCTACGAGCAGTACTTC. Protein sequence: CASSWGGSSYEQYF.

The rearrangement joins TRBV29-1 to TRBJ1-2, with TRBD1 identical over 7 bases. The V gene end was trimmed by 6 bases and the J gene end by 7 bases; junction bases not matched to a gene: 8. The CDR3 length is 12 residues. Germline V lookup: CDR1 SQVTM, CDR2 ANQGSEA. As DNA, the CDR3 is TGCAGCGTCTCCCGGGACAGCCTTGGCTACACCTTC. The encoded protein is CSVSRDSLGYTF.